A single sample gave rise to the 12 T cell receptor beta chains below, sequenced in a study of blood T cell repertoires in COVID-19. Assay: immunoSEQ multiplex PCR; the TCRdb copy retains only in-frame clones and omits some. The table has under 85,000 clones, approximately 88% seen once. Sequenced material: peripheral blood. The receptor source for this set is a man between 65 and 85 years old with acute or convalescent COVID-19.

The chain is built from TRBV5-4 and TRBJ1-2; 8 bases are a match to TRBD1. With V trimmed by 6 bases and J by 7 bases, 17 bases remained unmatched. CDR3 length: 16 residues. Looked up from germline, CDR1 is SGHNT and CDR2 is YYREEE (reference sequence). CDR3 residues: CASTPSETQGAVGYTF. DNA for the CDR3: TGTGCCAGCACCCCTTCGGAAACTCAGGGGGCTGTTGGCTACACCTTC.

The chain uses TRBV7-2 and TRBJ2-1, with 11 bases that match TRBD2. V lost 5 bases, J lost 6 bases, and 6 bases stayed unmatched. Germline CDR1 is SGHTA and CDR2 is FQGNSA. The CDR3 extends over 15 amino acids. The CDR3 DNA sequence: TGTGCCAGCAGCCGTAGCGGGAGGGTGGGCAATGAGCAGTTCTTC. Its translation: CASSRSGRVGNEQFF.

The J gene is TRBJ2-1, the V gene TRBV24-1; no definite D call. From germline, CDR1 is KGHDR and CDR2 SFDVKD. The CDR3 is 11 amino acids. Trimming stripped 9 bases from V and 12 bases from J, with 14 bases between. CDR3 nucleotide sequence: TGTGCCACCCGCGACCGAGACTCGCAGTTCTTC. Its protein product is CATRDRDSQFF.

The V and J genes are TRBV5-1 and TRBJ1-4; tentative D call: TRBD1 (5 bases). Germline loops: CDR1 SGHRS, CDR2 YFSETQ. The CDR3 is 14 residues long. V was trimmed by 4 bases and J by 5 bases, leaving 12 bases between them. CDR3 nucleotides: TGCGCCAGCAGCGCCAGGGTCCGGAATGAAAAACTGTTTTTT. Protein sequence: CASSARVRNEKLFF.

J is TRBJ1-5 and V is TRBV11-2; TRBD1 agrees at 9 bases. This CDR3 region has 16 residues. V trimming: 2 bases; J trimming: 4 bases; junction bases outside the gene matches: 6. The germline V gene encodes CDR1 SGHAT and CDR2 FQNNGV. CDR3 sequence reads: CASSLSGTGLNQPQHF. The CDR3 DNA sequence: TGTGCCAGCAGCTTAAGTGGGACAGGGCTAAATCAGCCCCAGCATTTT.

The sample holds one count of this clone. This chain connects TRBV24-1 to TRBJ2-1; D is unresolved. The CDR3 length is 16 residues. Per the germline V gene, CDR1 is KGHDR and CDR2 is SFDVKD. Trimming removed 1 base at V and 0 bases at J, with 9 bases between. CDR3 bases: TGTGCCACCAGTGATTTCGGAGCGAGCTCCTACAATGAGCAGTTCTTC. It is translated as CATSDFGASSYNEQFF.

This chain joins TRBV5-1 and TRBJ2-1; 8 bases align to TRBD2. Germline lookup yields CDR1 SGHRS and CDR2 YFSETQ. This CDR3 comprises 19 residues. V trimming: 0 bases; J trimming: 3 bases; junction bases outside the gene matches: 14. The CDR3 region has the DNA TGCGCCAGCAGCTTGGGACAGGACCTCCAGCGGGGGAACTACAATGAGCAGTTCTTC. Translated: CASSLGQDLQRGNYNEQFF.

The gene calls are TRBV5-5 and TRBJ2-3; D gene unclear. Germline V gives CDR1 SGHKS, CDR2 YYEKEE (reference sequence). The V gene lost 5 bases and the J gene lost 5 bases, with 9 bases spanning the gap. The CDR3 has 12 amino acids. In DNA, the CDR3 is TGTGCCAGCAGATTGAAGCTAGATACGCAGTATTTT. This sequence encodes CASRLKLDTQYF.

The V and J genes are TRBV6-5 and TRBJ1-6; tentatively, D is TRBD1 (5 bases). V lost 6 bases to trimming and J lost 4 bases, with 10 bases between them. Per the germline V gene, CDR1 is MNHEY and CDR2 is SVGAGI. The CDR3 is made up of 14 amino acids. The CDR3 nucleotides are TGTGCCAGCAGGACGACAGATTATAATTCACCCCTCCACTTT. It yields the protein CASRTTDYNSPLHF.

The chain joins TRBV15 to TRBJ2-1; D is perhaps TRBD1 (6 bases). Germline V lookup: CDR1 LNHNV, CDR2 YYDKDF (reference sequence). V dropped 2 bases and J dropped 6 bases, with 11 bases sitting between them. The CDR3 covers 14 residues. The CDR3 DNA reads TGTGCCACCAGCAGACAGGGGATTAGCAATGAGCAGTTCTTC. It translates to CATSRQGISNEQFF.

The chain combines TRBV5-8 with TRBJ1-4, with 9 bases matching TRBD1. Per germline, CDR1 SGHTS and CDR2 YDEGEE. The V segment lost 3 bases and the J segment 2 bases; nucleotides outside the gene matches: 2. The length of the CDR3 is 15 residues. CDR3 in DNA: TGTGCCAGCAGCTGGGGACAGGGCACTAATGAAAAACTGTTTTTT. It codes for CASSWGQGTNEKLFF.

The V call is TRBV7-2, the J call TRBJ2-1; 9 bases map to TRBD2. The CDR3 is 18 amino acids. With V trimmed by 6 bases and J by 4 bases, 16 bases remained unmatched. The germline CDR1 and CDR2 sequences are SGHTA and FQGNSA. CDR3 sequence: CASRSKLAGGPTYNEQFF. In nucleotides, the CDR3 is TGTGCCAGCAGATCAAAGCTGGCGGGGGGGCCTACTTACAATGAGCAGTTCTTC.